This is a list of T cell receptor beta chains from one sample in a study of beta chain features in type 1 diabetes. The data were produced by immunoSEQ multiplex PCR, yet TCRdb's version contains in-frame clones alone and is incomplete. The sample shows 500,000 to 650,000 clones, about an eighth of them seen only once. Sequencing was done on a sample of naive CD4+ T cells from blood. These receptors originate from a man between 25 and 39 years old with type 1 diabetes. Both conserved end residues are part of each CDR3. The order of the fields is CDR3 protein, CDR3 DNA, D gene, J gene, V gene, clone size. D genes are given only for firm matches. Clone size, where shown, is once, few, many, or a class for clones that have expanded.

cdr3_aa: CASSPLGASGYEQYF; cdr3_nt: TGTGCCAGCAGCCCCCTCGGGGCTAGCGGCTACGAGCAGTACTTC; d_call: TRBD2; j_call: TRBJ2-7; v_call: TRBV7-2; clone_size: .
cdr3_aa: CSCQGVHEKLFF; cdr3_nt: TGCAGCTGCCAGGGGGTTCATGAAAAACTGTTTTTT; d_call: TRBD1; j_call: TRBJ1-4; v_call: TRBV29-1; clone_size: few
cdr3_aa: CAARLTDTQYF; cdr3_nt: TGTGCCGCCCGGCTCACAGATACGCAGTATTTT; d_call: .; j_call: TRBJ2-3; v_call: TRBV6-6; clone_size: .
cdr3_aa: CASSVRQGDEAFF; cdr3_nt: TGTGCCAGCAGCGTTCGACAGGGGGATGAAGCTTTCTTT; d_call: TRBD1; j_call: TRBJ1-1; v_call: TRBV9; clone_size: .
cdr3_aa: CASSQDAASYYGYTF; cdr3_nt: TGCGCCAGCAGCCAAGATGCCGCCAGCTACTATGGCTACACCTTC; d_call: .; j_call: TRBJ1-2; v_call: TRBV4-3; clone_size: .
cdr3_aa: CASSSQAVLAGITGELFF; cdr3_nt: TGTGCCAGCAGCTCCCAAGCCGTGCTAGCGGGGATTACCGGGGAGCTGTTTTTT; d_call: TRBD2; j_call: TRBJ2-2; v_call: TRBV5-4; clone_size: few
cdr3_aa: CASSEDRAGYTF; cdr3_nt: TGCGCCAGCAGCGAGGACAGGGCTGGCTACACCTTC; d_call: TRBD1; j_call: TRBJ1-2; v_call: TRBV5-1; clone_size: few
cdr3_aa: CASSRRTGLQETQYF; cdr3_nt: TGTGCCAGCAGTCGAAGGACAGGGCTACAAGAGACCCAGTACTTC; d_call: TRBD1; j_call: TRBJ2-5; v_call: TRBV7-9; clone_size: .
cdr3_aa: CSARPGGVSTGELFF; cdr3_nt: TGCAGCGCCCGCCCTGGAGGGGTGAGCACCGGGGAGCTGTTTTTT; d_call: .; j_call: TRBJ2-2; v_call: TRBV29-1; clone_size: .
cdr3_aa: CASSYSSGANVLTF; cdr3_nt: TGCGCCAGCAGCTATAGCTCTGGGGCCAACGTCCTGACTTTC; d_call: .; j_call: TRBJ2-6; v_call: TRBV5-1; clone_size: few
cdr3_aa: CASTDPREKLFF; cdr3_nt: TGTGCCAGTACTGATCCCCGGGAAAAACTGTTTTTT; d_call: .; j_call: TRBJ1-4; v_call: TRBV19; clone_size: once
cdr3_aa: CASSSPPSGRGYTF; cdr3_nt: TGTGCCAGCAGCTCACCCCCATCAGGAAGAGGCTACACCTTC; d_call: .; j_call: TRBJ1-2; v_call: TRBV6-5; clone_size: .
cdr3_aa: CASSLPTGINTEAFF; cdr3_nt: TGTGCCAGCAGTTTACCGACCGGGATCAACACTGAAGCTTTCTTT; d_call: .; j_call: TRBJ1-1; v_call: TRBV28; clone_size: .
cdr3_aa: CASSLQVNEQFF; cdr3_nt: TGTGCCAGCAGCCTGCAGGTCAATGAGCAGTTCTTC; d_call: .; j_call: TRBJ2-1; v_call: TRBV5-4; clone_size: few
cdr3_aa: CASSRTLPGTYEQYF; cdr3_nt: TGCGCCAGCAGCCGAACCCTCCCGGGAACCTACGAGCAGTACTTC; d_call: .; j_call: TRBJ2-7; v_call: TRBV4-3; clone_size: .
cdr3_aa: CSATRGRNPTNEKLFF; cdr3_nt: TGCAGCGCTACCCGTGGGCGGAACCCAACTAATGAAAAACTGTTTTTT; d_call: .; j_call: TRBJ1-4; v_call: TRBV29-1; clone_size: few
cdr3_aa: CASSPPGVNTGELFF; cdr3_nt: TGCGCCAGCAGCCCACCGGGAGTAAACACCGGGGAGCTGTTTTTT; d_call: .; j_call: TRBJ2-2; v_call: TRBV5-1; clone_size: .
cdr3_aa: CASSEGFENTIYF; cdr3_nt: TGTGCCAGCAGCGAGGGATTTGAAAACACCATATATTTT; d_call: .; j_call: TRBJ1-3; v_call: TRBV9; clone_size: .
cdr3_aa: CASSQVRANNEKLFF; cdr3_nt: TGTGCCAGCAGCCAAGTCAGGGCCAATAATGAAAAACTGTTTTTT; d_call: .; j_call: TRBJ1-4; v_call: TRBV4-2; clone_size: .
cdr3_aa: CSVETTVGGYYEQYF; cdr3_nt: TGCAGCGTTGAAACGACAGTAGGAGGGTACTACGAGCAGTACTTC; d_call: .; j_call: TRBJ2-7; v_call: TRBV29-1; clone_size: .
cdr3_aa: CASSFSGQGTDTQYF; cdr3_nt: TGTGCCAGCAGCTTTTCTGGACAAGGCACAGATACGCAGTATTTT; d_call: .; j_call: TRBJ2-3; v_call: TRBV7-9; clone_size: .
cdr3_aa: CASSLVAGEFSGELFF; cdr3_nt: TGCGCCAGCAGCTTGGTGGCAGGGGAATTTTCCGGGGAGCTGTTTTTT; d_call: .; j_call: TRBJ2-2; v_call: TRBV5-1; clone_size: .
cdr3_aa: CASSPTGPDTQYF; cdr3_nt: TGTGCCAGCAGTCCCACAGGGCCAGATACGCAGTATTTT; d_call: .; j_call: TRBJ2-3; v_call: TRBV27; clone_size: .
cdr3_aa: CASSLVPSGVETQYF; cdr3_nt: TGCGCCAGCAGCTTGGTTCCTAGCGGGGTGGAGACCCAGTACTTC; d_call: TRBD2; j_call: TRBJ2-5; v_call: TRBV5-1; clone_size: few
cdr3_aa: CASSTTTGVWEKLFF; cdr3_nt: TGTGCCAGCAGCACTACGACAGGGGTTTGGGAAAAACTGTTTTTT; d_call: TRBD1; j_call: TRBJ1-4; v_call: TRBV28; clone_size: few
cdr3_aa: CASSRDRGRSPLHF; cdr3_nt: TGTGCCAGTAGTCGGGACAGGGGAAGATCACCCCTCCACTTT; d_call: TRBD1; j_call: TRBJ1-6; v_call: TRBV19; clone_size: .
cdr3_aa: CASSLDFGDTQYF; cdr3_nt: TGCGCCAGTTCTTTGGACTTTGGGGATACGCAGTATTTT; d_call: .; j_call: TRBJ2-3; v_call: TRBV5-1; clone_size: .
cdr3_aa: CASSLVGWEAFF; cdr3_nt: TGTGCCAGCAGCTTAGTGGGCTGGGAAGCTTTCTTT; d_call: .; j_call: TRBJ1-1; v_call: TRBV11-2; clone_size: .